This T cell receptor (beta chain) was retrieved from a study of cytomegalovirus exposure and HLA in healthy donors (dated by TCRdb to about 2017). For the wider study: An earlier analysis of under 600 of the donors reported 250 to 300 Gb of sequence data and about 100 million unique TCR beta sequences from about 179 million T cells. Approximately 310 gigabases of sequencing data and approximately 84 million unique TCR sequences were included in an early release covering roughly 700 HLA-typed donors. Among the roughly 390 genotyped donors, approximately 77% belonged to the genetic ancestry cluster associated with self-reported Caucasian donors. The study aimed to test whether signatures of past pathogen exposure could be identified by cataloging public T cell receptors. Using immunosequencing, the study profiled T cell repertoires from fewer than 850 subjects and related those repertoires to cytomegalovirus serostatus. Besides the first cohort of under 700 subjects, a separate validation cohort made up of about 120 different subjects was used. The study combined high-throughput TCR immunosequencing, statistical association of individual TCRs with disease status, and machine learning to predict cytomegalovirus infection status. In a later analysis, previously published TCR beta repertoires from about 640 donors were re-analyzed and high-resolution HLA genotyping was added so that TCR occurrence patterns could be studied. In the later analysis, no new phenotypic data were used to find candidate immune exposures; instead, reliance was placed on TCR beta sequences and their occurrence across donors. An earlier analysis of several hundred of the donors used high-throughput TCR beta sequencing to judge whether each TCR beta V gene segment behaved as functional or pseudogenic. Alongside the repertoire data, information on donor age, sex, ethnicity and CMV serostatus was compiled. A later genetic analysis took genome-wide SNP genotypes for about 65% of the roughly 670 donors and used that subset as a discovery cohort. All discovery cohort repertoires had been generated on a single sequencing platform. HLA typing included class I and class II loci at four-digit resolution. The number of donors typed differed by locus, with 629-630 for A, B, C, DRB1 and DQB1, over 500 for DQA1, 606 for DPA1, and roughly 450 for DPB1. Several DR-DQ haplotypes were treated as single units for association and clustering because of strong linkage in the cohort. On average, about 200,000 unique TCR beta nucleotide sequences were sequenced per donor among a few hundred genotyped donors of the cohort, with about 17% of those sequences being non-productive. Broad study findings and their caveats: When HLA alleles, especially DR and DQ, strongly co-occurred, attributing TCR associations to individual alleles was difficult. The presence/absence analyses assumed that sequencing depth was roughly uniform across donors, and that assumption may not be true. In this cohort, only TCR beta chains were sequenced, and detectable features were limited by the absence of alpha or paired-chain data. Because HLA typing was missing for some donors at each locus, association tests included only the typed subset. In a later analysis, TCR association rates were found to vary across HLA loci, with the most associated TCRs seen for DRB1 alleles and the fewest for HLA-C alleles. In both the original and validation cohorts, the classifier was reported to diagnose cytomegalovirus status with high specificity and sensitivity. A further reported finding was that TCR beta sequences accurately predicted the HLA-A and HLA-B alleles for most subjects in the first cohort. Across donors, most TCR sequences were observed very rarely, whereas some public TCRs were present in many individuals. A cluster of highly shared sequence variants was judged likely to be a technical artifact of the sequencing pipeline. CMV serostatus was the only immune exposure information available for the cohort. The earlier analysis of a few hundred of the donors excluded some 16 rarely observed V segments, including chromosome 9 orphons, because counts were too low. The 87-base-pair reads could not distinguish some IMGT-functional V segments, including TRBV6-2 and TRBV6-3, so those segments were excluded. In a later genetic analysis, fewer N-insertions in productive TCRs were reported among donors in an Asian-associated ancestry cluster than the roughly 670-donor mean. In a later analysis, most CMV-associated TCR beta chains were found to appear HLA-restricted, with HLA associations seemingly driven largely by CMV exposure. Linkage disequilibrium might explain the correlated functional status among segregating V segments, but an unknown experimental factor could not be ruled out. Several of the top co-occurrence clusters appeared to be linked to parvovirus B19, influenza, CMV and Epstein-Barr virus, according to a later analysis. A few of the identified cytomegalovirus-associated TCR beta chains were confirmed in vitro to be specific for cytomegalovirus antigens. In the study, around 160 TCR beta chains were listed as associated with cytomegalovirus. In an earlier analysis of some 500 of the donors, most TCR beta V segments were observed in productive rearrangements about 87% or about 30% of the time, broadly matching IMGT annotations. A later analysis found that HLA-associated TCR beta chains were more clonally expanded and had lower generation probabilities than equally common non-associated chains. A later analysis associated 16,951 TCR beta sequences with specific HLA alleles at a false discovery rate of 0.05. The authors suggested that the approach could potentially be extended to other disease states and immunological phenotypes. In a later genetic analysis, a missense DCLRE1C variant was associated with V-gene and J-gene trimming of TCR beta chains, and the association was replicated in an independent cohort.

In total, just over 650 healthy bone marrow donors made up the cohort. At the time of sampling, every cohort member was nominally healthy, though immune exposures that went unrecorded were likely present. The donor tested CMV seronegative, placing the donor among the 350 to 400 seronegative members of the cohort. A peripheral blood sample was collected from each donor, and TCR beta sequencing was performed on peripheral blood mononuclear cells. The Qiagen DNeasy Blood Extraction Kit was used to extract genomic DNA from the blood cell samples. The CDR3, from cysteine to phenylalanine, totals 16 residues. Kept here is only the CDR3 DNA, which spans 48 bases and is read in frame from base 1. At the junction V is shortened by 3 bases and J by 0 bases; bases outside the gene matches: 4. From a lookup of the germline V gene, CDR1 and CDR2 are MDHEN and SYDVKM. Libraries came from the immunoSEQ multiplex PCR assay. The multiplex PCR relied on a mix of 60 forward primers for TCR Vbeta segments and 13 reverse primers for TCR Jbeta segments. Amplification of the CDR3 region of rearranged TCR beta genes was performed with a multiplex PCR assay on genomic DNA. The Illumina HiSeq System was used to sequence the amplified TCR beta libraries as 87-base-pair reads. Concerning the study's data processing: A later analysis tallied tens of millions of unique TCR beta chains across the 600 to 700 repertoires, and around 10 million of those chains were shared by two or more donors. Raw reads were error-corrected and collapsed into unique sequences by a nearest-neighbor algorithm in which closely related sequences were merged to remove PCR and sequencing errors. V, D and J gene segments were assigned by aligning CDR3 sequences to IMGT reference sequences. For a sequence to be retained, a match of at least six nucleotides to both a V gene segment and a J gene segment was required. Rearrangements were classified as productive when the CDR3 lacked stop codons and remained in frame with V and J, and all other rearrangements were classified as non-productive. CDR3 was defined according to IMGT convention as the region running from the second conserved V-encoded cysteine to the conserved J-encoded phenylalanine. The earlier analysis of approximately 500 of the donors excluded sequences that lacked an unambiguous match to a single V gene segment. In an earlier analysis of a few hundred of the donors, a V segment was called functional when productive rearrangements were above 56.7%, and segregating when the standard deviation between donors exceeded 5%. To diagnose cytomegalovirus status from the catalog of TCR beta chain sequences, a statistical classification framework was built. In a later analysis, TCR nucleotide sequences were compared against IMGT/GENE-DB human TR gene sequences so that V and J genes could be assigned. In a later analysis, CDR3 sequences and most-parsimonious VDJ recombination scenarios were assigned using the TCRdist pipeline. In a later analysis, each TCR beta chain was defined by its CDR3 amino acid sequence together with its V-gene family, and reads without a unique V-gene family were excluded. A later analysis removed 550 to 700 highly shared, low-generation-probability nucleotide sequences to deal with suspected cross-contamination and a sequencing artifact. In a later analysis, a clonal expansion index was calculated for each public chain from normalized within-repertoire ranks of inferred template counts. In a later analysis, generation probabilities were computed using a VDJ recombination model fitted to out-of-frame rearrangements, and the results were checked against IGoR. Hypergeometric tests were used in a later analysis to score TCR-TCR, TCR-HLA and TCR-CMV co-occurrence, with a repertoire-size bias correction applied to the TCR pairs. A later analysis estimated false discovery rates by permuting HLA or CMV assignments 20 times. In a later analysis, co-occurring TCRs were grouped with DBSCAN, and TCRdist sequence similarity was added when clustering was performed within HLA-allele-positive subsets. For co-occurrence clustering, repertoires with fewer than 30,000 or more than 120,000 public chains were excluded, along with 5 or 6 repertoires with anomalous nucleotide sharing. TCRdb provides this immuneACCESS table in a form limited to in-frame rearrangements. Some clones are lacking; in checked studies, under half of them reflect an unresolved V gene, and why the rest are absent is not known. The DNA was the basis for D and trimming; V, J and clone size are from that table. Across this sample there are 150,000 to 180,000 clones, with 74% seen only once. The ten largest clones represent around 1.9% of the sample.

Worth noting for this clone: The antigen it binds to is not known. Base qualities were left out, and no much larger clone turns up one base away.

This receptor was identified in a man aged 25 to 45 in good health and CMV-seronegative. This sequence uses TRBV28 and TRBJ1-5, and 8 junctional nucleotides match TRBD1. Sequenced sample: PBMCs. This receptor carries the CDR3 CASSFLTGDSNQPQHF. The DNA sequence is given as TGTGCCAGCAGTTTTTTGACAGGGGATAGCAATCAGCCCCAGCATTTT.